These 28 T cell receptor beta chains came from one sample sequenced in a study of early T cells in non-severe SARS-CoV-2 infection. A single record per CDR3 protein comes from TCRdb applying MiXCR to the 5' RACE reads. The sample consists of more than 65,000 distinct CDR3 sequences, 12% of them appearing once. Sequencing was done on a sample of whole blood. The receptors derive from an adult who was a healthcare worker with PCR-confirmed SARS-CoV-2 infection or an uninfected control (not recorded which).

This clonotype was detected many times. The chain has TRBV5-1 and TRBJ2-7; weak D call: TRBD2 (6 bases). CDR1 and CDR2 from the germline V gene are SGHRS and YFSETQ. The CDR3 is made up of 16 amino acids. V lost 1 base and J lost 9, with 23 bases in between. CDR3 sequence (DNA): TGCGCCAGCAGCTTGAACTCCGGGAGCACTCCTACGATGCAGTACTTC. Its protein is CASSLNSGSTPTMQYF.

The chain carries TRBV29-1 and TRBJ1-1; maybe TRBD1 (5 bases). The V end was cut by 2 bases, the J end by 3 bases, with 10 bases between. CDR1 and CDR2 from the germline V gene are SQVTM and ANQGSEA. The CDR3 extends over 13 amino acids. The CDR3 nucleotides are TGCAGCGTTGAAAGGCAGGGACACACTGAAGCTTTCTTT. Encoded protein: CSVERQGHTEAFF.

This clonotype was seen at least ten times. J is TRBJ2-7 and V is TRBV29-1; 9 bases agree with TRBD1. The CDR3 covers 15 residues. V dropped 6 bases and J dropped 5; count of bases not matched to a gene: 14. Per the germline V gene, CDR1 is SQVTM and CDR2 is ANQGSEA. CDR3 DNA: TGCAGCGTCACCACAGGGGGCCGCTTATTCGACGAGCAGTACTTC. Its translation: CSVTTGGRLFDEQYF.

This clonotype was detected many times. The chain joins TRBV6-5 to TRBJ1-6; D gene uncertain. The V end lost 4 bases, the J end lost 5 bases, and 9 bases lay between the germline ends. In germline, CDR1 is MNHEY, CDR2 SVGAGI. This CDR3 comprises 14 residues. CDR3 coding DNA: TGTGCCAGCAGTTTCCGGGCCGATAATTCACCCCTCCACTTT. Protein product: CASSFRADNSPLHF.

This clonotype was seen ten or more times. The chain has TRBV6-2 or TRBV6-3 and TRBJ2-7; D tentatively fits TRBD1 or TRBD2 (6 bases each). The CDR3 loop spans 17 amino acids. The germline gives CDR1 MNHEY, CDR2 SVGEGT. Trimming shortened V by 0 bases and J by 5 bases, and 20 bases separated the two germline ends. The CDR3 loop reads CASSYSIGGTGPDEQYF. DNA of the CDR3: TGTGCCAGCAGTTACTCGATCGGGGGCACGGGGCCTGACGAGCAGTACTTC.

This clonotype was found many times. The CDR3 reads CASIPSGGVPDTQYF. Here the CDR3 DNA reads TGTGCCAGCATTCCTAGCGGGGGGGTCCCAGATACGCAGTATTTT. The chain has TRBV28 and TRBJ2-3; 12 bases fit TRBD2. CDR1 is MDHEN, CDR2 SYDVKM, per germline. Trimming removed 7 bases from V and 4 bases from J; junction bases left unmatched: 6. The CDR3 spans 15 residues.

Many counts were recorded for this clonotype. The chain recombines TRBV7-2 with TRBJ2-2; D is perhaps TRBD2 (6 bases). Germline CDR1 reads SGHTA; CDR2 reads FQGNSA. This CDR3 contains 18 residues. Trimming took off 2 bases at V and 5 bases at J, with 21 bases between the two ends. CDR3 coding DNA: TGTGCCAGCAGCTTATTCGGAGGGACCGGGGAAGGGACCGGGGAGCTGTTTTTT. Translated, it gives CASSLFGGTGEGTGELFF.

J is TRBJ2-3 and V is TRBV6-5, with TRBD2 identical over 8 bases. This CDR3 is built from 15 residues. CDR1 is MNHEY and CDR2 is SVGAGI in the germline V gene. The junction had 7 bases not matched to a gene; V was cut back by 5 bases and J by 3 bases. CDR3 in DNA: TGTGCCAGCAGTCACACGGGGGGGCTGACAGATACGCAGTATTTT. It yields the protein CASSHTGGLTDTQYF.

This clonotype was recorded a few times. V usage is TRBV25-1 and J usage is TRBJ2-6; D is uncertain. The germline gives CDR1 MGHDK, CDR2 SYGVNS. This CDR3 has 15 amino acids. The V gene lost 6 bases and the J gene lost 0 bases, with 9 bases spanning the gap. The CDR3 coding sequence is TGTGCCAGCAGAGAGGATTACTCTGGGGCCAACGTCCTGACTTTC. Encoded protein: CASREDYSGANVLTF.

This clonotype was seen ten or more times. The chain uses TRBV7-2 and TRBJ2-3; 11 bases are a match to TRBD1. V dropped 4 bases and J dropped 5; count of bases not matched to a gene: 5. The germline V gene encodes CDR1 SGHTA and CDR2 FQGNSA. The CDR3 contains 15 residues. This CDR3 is CASSYMDRGQDTQYF. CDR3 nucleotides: TGTGCCAGCAGCTACATGGACAGGGGGCAAGATACGCAGTATTTT.

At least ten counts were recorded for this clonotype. The CDR3 bases are TGCAGTGTTCCCGGACGGGAGGGAGTTATCTACAATGAGCAGTTCTTC. Translation gives CSVPGREGVIYNEQFF. The chain employs TRBV20-1 and TRBJ2-1; 8 bases fit TRBD2. Germline CDR1 reads DFQATT; CDR2 reads SNEGSKA (reference sequence). V was pared by 7 bases and J by 3 bases, with 14 bases of the junction left unmatched. This CDR3 is 16 amino acids long.

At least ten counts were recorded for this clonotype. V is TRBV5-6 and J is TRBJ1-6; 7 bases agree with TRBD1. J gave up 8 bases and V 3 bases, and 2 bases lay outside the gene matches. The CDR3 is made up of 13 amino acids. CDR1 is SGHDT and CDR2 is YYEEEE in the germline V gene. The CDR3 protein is CASSSTGDSPLHF. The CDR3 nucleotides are TGTGCCAGCAGCTCTACAGGGGATTCACCCCTCCACTTT.

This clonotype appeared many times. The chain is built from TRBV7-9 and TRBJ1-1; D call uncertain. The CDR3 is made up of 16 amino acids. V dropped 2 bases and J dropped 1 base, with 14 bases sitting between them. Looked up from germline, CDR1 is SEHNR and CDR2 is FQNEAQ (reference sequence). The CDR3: CASSLFSVKGNTEAFF. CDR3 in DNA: TGTGCCAGCAGCTTATTTTCCGTAAAGGGGAACACTGAAGCTTTCTTT.

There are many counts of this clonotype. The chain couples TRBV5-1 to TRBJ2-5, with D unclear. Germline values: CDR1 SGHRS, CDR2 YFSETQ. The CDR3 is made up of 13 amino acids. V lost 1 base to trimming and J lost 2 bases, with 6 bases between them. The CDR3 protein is CASSLTLQETQYF. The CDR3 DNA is TGCGCCAGCAGCTTGACGCTGCAAGAGACCCAGTACTTC.

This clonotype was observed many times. The CDR3: CASRGGRGTEAFF. As DNA, the CDR3 is TGTGCCAGCAGGGGGGGACGGGGCACTGAAGCTTTCTTT. The gene calls are TRBV6-5 and TRBJ1-1; maybe TRBD1 (5 bases). V was trimmed by 6 bases and J by 4 bases, leaving 12 bases between them. The CDR3 covers 13 residues. The germline V gene encodes CDR1 MNHEY and CDR2 SVGAGI.

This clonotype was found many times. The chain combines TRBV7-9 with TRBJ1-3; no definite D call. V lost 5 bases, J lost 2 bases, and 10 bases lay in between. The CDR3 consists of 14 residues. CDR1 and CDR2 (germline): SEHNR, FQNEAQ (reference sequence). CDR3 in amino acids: CASSTDGTGNTIYF. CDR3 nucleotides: TGTGCCAGCAGCACCGATGGCACTGGAAACACCATATATTTT.

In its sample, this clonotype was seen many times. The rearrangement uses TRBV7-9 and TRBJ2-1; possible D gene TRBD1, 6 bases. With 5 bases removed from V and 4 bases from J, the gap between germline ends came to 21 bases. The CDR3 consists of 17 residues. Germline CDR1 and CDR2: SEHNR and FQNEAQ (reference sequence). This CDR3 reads CASSPAQGHVKYNEQFF. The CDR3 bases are TGTGCCAGCAGCCCAGCTCAGGGGCATGTGAAGTACAATGAGCAGTTCTTC.

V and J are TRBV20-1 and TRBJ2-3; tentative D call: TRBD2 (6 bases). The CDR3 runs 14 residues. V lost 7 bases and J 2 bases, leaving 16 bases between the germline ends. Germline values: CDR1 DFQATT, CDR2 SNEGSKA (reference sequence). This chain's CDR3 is CSVQRGRFTDTQYF. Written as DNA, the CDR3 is TGCAGTGTTCAGAGAGGGAGGTTCACAGATACGCAGTATTTT.

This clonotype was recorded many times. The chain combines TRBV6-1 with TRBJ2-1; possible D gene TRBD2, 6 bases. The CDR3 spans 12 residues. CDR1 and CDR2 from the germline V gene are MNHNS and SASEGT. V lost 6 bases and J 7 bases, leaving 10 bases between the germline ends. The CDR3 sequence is CASRGGINEQFF. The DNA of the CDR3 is TGTGCCAGCAGGGGAGGCATAAATGAGCAGTTCTTC.

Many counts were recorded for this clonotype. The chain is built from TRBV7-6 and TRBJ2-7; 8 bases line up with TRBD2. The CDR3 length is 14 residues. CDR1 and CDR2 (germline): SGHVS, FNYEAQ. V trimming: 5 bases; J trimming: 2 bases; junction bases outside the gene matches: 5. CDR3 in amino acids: CASSPGTSPYEQYF. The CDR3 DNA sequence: TGTGCCAGCAGCCCCGGGACTAGTCCCTACGAGCAGTACTTC.

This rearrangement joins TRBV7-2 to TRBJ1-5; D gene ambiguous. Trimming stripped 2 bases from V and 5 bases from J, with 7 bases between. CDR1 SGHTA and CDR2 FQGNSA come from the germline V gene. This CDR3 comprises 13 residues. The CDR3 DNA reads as TGTGCCAGCAGCTTAATACAAGATCAGCCCCAGCATTTT. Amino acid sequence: CASSLIQDQPQHF.

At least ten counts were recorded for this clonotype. CDR3 nucleotides: TGTGCCAGCAGTCTAGACAGGGGCCCTCAAGAGACCCAGTACTTC. Its protein product is CASSLDRGPQETQYF. The rearrangement joins TRBV28 to TRBJ2-5, with 8 bases aligning to TRBD1. Germline CDR1 reads MDHEN; CDR2 reads SYDVKM. With 5 bases clipped from V and 2 bases from J, the junction kept 7 bases outside the gene matches. This CDR3 contains 15 residues.

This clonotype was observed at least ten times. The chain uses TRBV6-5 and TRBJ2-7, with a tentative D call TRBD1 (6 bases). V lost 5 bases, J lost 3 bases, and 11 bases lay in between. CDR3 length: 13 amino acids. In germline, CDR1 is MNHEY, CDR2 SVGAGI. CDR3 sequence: CASSRTVFYEQYF. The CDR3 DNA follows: TGTGCCAGCAGTCGGACAGTATTCTACGAGCAGTACTTC.

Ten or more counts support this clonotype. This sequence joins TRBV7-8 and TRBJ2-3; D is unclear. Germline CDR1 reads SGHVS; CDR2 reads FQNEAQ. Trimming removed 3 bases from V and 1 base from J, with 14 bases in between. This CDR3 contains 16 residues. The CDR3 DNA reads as TGTGCCAGCAGCTTGTTGCGGATAGTTGGCACAGATACGCAGTATTTT. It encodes CASSLLRIVGTDTQYF.

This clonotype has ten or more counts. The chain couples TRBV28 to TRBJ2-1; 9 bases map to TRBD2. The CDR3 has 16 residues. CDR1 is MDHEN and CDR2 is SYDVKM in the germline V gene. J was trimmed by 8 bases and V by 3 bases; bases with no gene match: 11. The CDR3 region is CASSFRAGGGVHEQFF. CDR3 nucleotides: TGTGCCAGCAGTTTTAGGGCCGGCGGGGGGGTCCATGAGCAGTTCTTC. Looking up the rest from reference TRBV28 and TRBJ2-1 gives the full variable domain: DVKVTQSSRYLVKRTGEKVFLECVQDMDHENMFWYRQDPGLGLRLIYFSYDVKMKEKGDIPEGYSVSREKKERFSLILESASTNQTSMYLCASSFRAGGGVHEQFFGPGTRLTVL.

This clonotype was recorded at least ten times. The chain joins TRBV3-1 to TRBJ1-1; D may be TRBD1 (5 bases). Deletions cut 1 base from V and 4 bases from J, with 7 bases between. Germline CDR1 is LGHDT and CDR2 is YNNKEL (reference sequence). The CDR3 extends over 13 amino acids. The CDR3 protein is CASSQGGLTEAFF. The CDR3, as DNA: TGTGCCAGCAGCCAAGGGGGCCTCACTGAAGCTTTCTTT.

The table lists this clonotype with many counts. This chain's CDR3 is CASRGEQYF. CDR3 nucleotides: TGTGCCAGCAGGGGCGAGCAGTACTTC. The chain couples TRBV25-1 to TRBJ2-7; no definite D call. CDR1 and CDR2 from the germline V gene are MGHDK and SYGVNS. The CDR3 spans 9 residues. Trimming removed 6 bases from V and 6 bases from J, with 3 bases in between.

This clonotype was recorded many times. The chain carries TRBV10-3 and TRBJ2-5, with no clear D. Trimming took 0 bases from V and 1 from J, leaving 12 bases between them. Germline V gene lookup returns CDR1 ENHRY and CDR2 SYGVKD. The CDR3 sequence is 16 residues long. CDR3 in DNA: TGTGCCATCAGTGAGTCGGTCTCGTACCCCCAAGAGACCCAGTACTTC. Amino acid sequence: CAISESVSYPQETQYF.